This is a list of T cell receptor beta chains from one sample in a study of human T cells and chemical hapten exposure. TCRdb used MiXCR to reprocess the RACE reads, holding one entry per CDR3 protein. The top ten hold approximately 12% of the sample, which has around 52,000 distinct CDR3 sequences, 9.3% seen once. The sample here was whole blood, taken in connection with sensitization to the hapten diphenylcyclopropenone (DPC). The receptors here all came from a woman between 35 and 50 years old with alopecia areata. Some clones in this sample may be carry-over from other donors' samples. CDR3s include the opening cysteine and the closing phenylalanine or tryptophan. The order of the fields is J gene, clone size, V gene, D gene, CDR3 DNA, CDR3 protein. D genes are given only for firm matches. Expanded clones are given a class, and other clones once, few, many or no size at all.

>TRBJ2-2|many|TRBV18|-
TGTGCCAGCTCAACGGCGGGCCCGACCGGGGAGCTGTTTTTT
CASSTAGPTGELFF
>TRBJ2-5|many|TRBV6-2/TRBV6-3|-
TGTGCCAGCTCTCCGTACCAAGAGACCCAGTACTTC
CASSPYQETQYF
>TRBJ1-1|many|TRBV6-2/TRBV6-3|-
TGTGCCAGCAGTGTTGGTCGCCTTGGGCCTACAGACACTGAAGCTTTCTTT
CASSVGRLGPTDTEAFF
>TRBJ1-1|-|TRBV5-1|TRBD1
TGCGCCAGCAGCTGGACAGGTGCAGTCACTGAAGCTTTCTTT
CASSWTGAVTEAFF
>TRBJ1-5|few|TRBV19|TRBD1
TGTGCCAGTAGTATCGGGACAGGGATGGAGCCCCAGCATTTT
CASSIGTGMEPQHF
>TRBJ1-4|few|TRBV4-2|-
TGTGCCAGCAGCCTCAGGGGAGAAAAACTGTTTTTT
CASSLRGEKLFF
>TRBJ2-1|many|TRBV3-1|-
TGTGCCAGCAGCCCTCGCAGGGGGGCTAAATATGAGCAGTTCTTC
CASSPRRGAKYEQFF
>TRBJ2-7|few|TRBV13|-
TGTGCCAGCAGCTTAGGCCATTCCGGAGCTTACGAGCAGTACTTC
CASSLGHSGAYEQYF
>TRBJ2-5|many|TRBV5-4|TRBD2
TGTGCCAGCAGCCCGGAACTAGCGGGGGACCAAGAGACCCAGTACTTC
CASSPELAGDQETQYF
>TRBJ2-2|many|TRBV4-2|-
TGTGCCAGCAGCGGGCGGGGAGACACCGGGGAGCTGTTTTTT
CASSGRGDTGELFF
>TRBJ2-2|-|TRBV2|-
TGTGCCAGCAGGGACGGGACGACGAACACCGGGGATCTGTTTTTT
CASRDGTTNTGDLFF
>TRBJ1-6|many|TRBV9|-
TGTGCCAGCAGCTCCCCCGGGGGGTATAATTCACCCCTCCACTTT
CASSSPGGYNSPLHF
>TRBJ1-2|-|TRBV4-3|TRBD1
TGCGCCAGCAGCCAAGATATCGACAGGGGATCAGCTATCTATGGCTACACCTTC
CASSQDIDRGSAIYGYTF
>TRBJ1-6|-|TRBV2|TRBD1
TGTGCCAGCAGTACGAGGGACAGGGATACCCTCCACTTT
CASSTRDRDTLHF
>TRBJ1-1|-|TRBV20-1|-
TGCAGTGCGGGAGATACCACTGAAGCTTTCTTT
CSAGDTTEAFF
>TRBJ1-4|-|TRBV7-2|TRBD1
TGTGCCAGCAGCTTAGGTCAGGGGGCCGTCAGGGAAAAACTGTTTTTT
CASSLGQGAVREKLFF
>TRBJ2-3|-|TRBV29-1|-
TGCAGCGTTGAGGTGTGGGAAACAGATACGCAGTATTTT
CSVEVWETDTQYF
>TRBJ2-1|many|TRBV6-5|TRBD2
TGTGCCAGCAGCCCTAAACTAGCGGGGGGGTTCAATGAGCAGTTCTTC
CASSPKLAGGFNEQFF
>TRBJ1-5|-|TRBV6-2/TRBV6-3|TRBD1
TGTGCCAGCAACCAGGGCAGGGGGCATCAGCCCAAGCATTTT
CASNQGRGHQPKHF
>TRBJ1-1|many|TRBV20-1|-
TGCAGTGCTAGAGGTCAGGCGGACACTGAAGCTTTCTTT
CSARGQADTEAFF
>TRBJ1-4|many|TRBV28|TRBD1
TGTGCCAGCAGTTTAGGATGGACAGGGCCTAGTGAAAAACTGTTTTTT
CASSLGWTGPSEKLFF
>TRBJ2-1|many|TRBV4-3|-
TGCGCCAGCAGCCAAGGGGTCCGGGGTAGTGAGCAGTTCTTC
CASSQGVRGSEQFF
>TRBJ1-6|many|TRBV20-1|-
TGCAGTGCTAGAGATATTATAGGGGATAGCACACCCCTCCACTTT
CSARDIIGDSTPLHF
>TRBJ2-7|-|TRBV6-2/TRBV6-3|-
TGTGCCAGCAGTAAACCGAGCTCCTACGAGCAGTACTTC
CASSKPSSYEQYF
>TRBJ2-5|-|TRBV20-1|TRBD2
TGCAGTGCTGTTAATAGCGGGGGGGCGGAGACCCAGTACTTC
CSAVNSGGAETQYF
>TRBJ2-7|few|TRBV27|-
TGTGCCAGCAGACACCCAGGGTACGAGCAGTACTTC
CASRHPGYEQYF
>TRBJ1-1|many|TRBV7-3|-
TGTGCCAGCAGCCCCACCCTCGGATCTGAAGCTTTCTTT
CASSPTLGSEAFF
>TRBJ2-1|few|TRBV7-2|-
TGTGCCAGCAGATTATACAATGAGCAGTTCTTC
CASRLYNEQFF
>TRBJ2-7|many|TRBV9|-
TGTGCCAGCAGCCCGAGGGGGCAGGGAGGGTACGAGCAGTACTTC
CASSPRGQGGYEQYF
>TRBJ1-4|-|TRBV7-8|TRBD1
TGTGCCAGCAGTAGACAGGGGCGCAGGGGAAAACTGTTTTTT
CASSRQGRRGKLFF
>TRBJ2-7|few|TRBV29-1|-
TGCAGCGTTGCCACATCCCACGAGCAGTACTTC
CSVATSHEQYF
>TRBJ1-6|many|TRBV2|-
TGTGCCAGCAGTGACAGGGGCTCCTATAATTCACCCCTCCACTTT
CASSDRGSYNSPLHF
>TRBJ2-2|many|TRBV15|TRBD1
TGTGCCACCAGTAAGGACAGGGAGGCCACCGGGGAGCTGTTTTTT
CATSKDREATGELFF
>TRBJ2-1|-|TRBV9|TRBD1
TGTGCCAGCAGCGACAGGGGGAGCTCCTACAATGAGCAGTTCTTC
CASSDRGSSYNEQFF
>TRBJ2-7|many|TRBV12-3/TRBV12-4|-
TGTGCCAGCAGACGTGCAGGAAGCTCCTACGAGCAGTACTTC
CASRRAGSSYEQYF
>TRBJ2-3|few|TRBV29-1|TRBD1
TGCAGCGTAAGGACAGGGGCAAGCACAGATACGCAGTATTTT
CSVRTGASTDTQYF
>TRBJ2-3|many|TRBV5-1|TRBD2
TGCGCCAGCAGCTCCGAGGCGGGGGGATTCACAGATACGCAGTATTTT
CASSSEAGGFTDTQYF
>TRBJ1-5|many|TRBV15|-
TGTGCCACCAGCAGCCCTAGGACGTACCATCAGCCCCAGCATTTT
CATSSPRTYHQPQHF
>TRBJ2-1|few|TRBV12-3/TRBV12-4|TRBD2
TGTGCCAGCAGAACGGGACTAGCGGCGATAGATGAGCAGTTCTTC
CASRTGLAAIDEQFF
>TRBJ2-5|many|TRBV11-2|TRBD1
TGTGCCAGCAGCTTGGACGGACAGGACGATATTCAAGAGACCCAGTACTTC
CASSLDGQDDIQETQYF
>TRBJ2-7|few|TRBV5-4|-
TGTGCCAGCAGCTTTGGGAAGGTCTACGAGCAGTACTTC
CASSFGKVYEQYF
>TRBJ1-5|few|TRBV29-1|-
TGCAGCGTTGAAAATTACAGCAGCCTGGGGCAGCCCCAGCATTTT
CSVENYSSLGQPQHF
>TRBJ1-2|many|TRBV10-2|TRBD1
TGCGCCAGCATTGGGCAGGGGGCTACCTATGGCTACACCTTC
CASIGQGATYGYTF
>TRBJ2-7|many|TRBV5-1|-
TGCGCCAGCAGCCACCGGGACATCTCCTACGAGCAGTACTTC
CASSHRDISYEQYF
>TRBJ1-1|many|TRBV4-1|-
TGCGCCAGCAGCCAGAGCCGGGTCAGGGGAGGAGGAAACACTGAAGCTTTCTTT
CASSQSRVRGGGNTEAFF
>TRBJ2-7|-|TRBV7-9|-
TGTGCCAGCAGCTCTTTTTTAGGGACACTTCTTTCCGAGCAGTACTTC
CASSSFLGTLLSEQYF
>TRBJ1-2|many|TRBV5-6|TRBD1
TGTGCCAGTTTGGACAGGGATTCCCTCTATGGCTACACCTTC
CASLDRDSLYGYTF
>TRBJ1-2|many|TRBV20-1|-
TGCAGTGCTAGAGAAAGAATAACTAGGGGCTACACCTTC
CSARERITRGYTF
>TRBJ2-5|many|TRBV19|-
TGTGCCAGTAGCGACGGGGACACCAAGAAGGCCCAGTACTTC
CASSDGDTKKAQYF
>TRBJ2-1|few|TRBV9|-
TGTGCCAGCAGCGTAGTAGGACGGGGCATGAGTGAGCAGTTCTTC
CASSVVGRGMSEQFF
>TRBJ2-1|many|TRBV29-1|TRBD1
TGCAGCGTTGAGACAGGGGGTTTCGATGAGCAGTTCTTC
CSVETGGFDEQFF
>TRBJ1-1|many|TRBV5-1|TRBD1
TGCGCCAGCAGCTCCCCAGGACAGGGGAGGAACACTGAAGCTTTCTTT
CASSSPGQGRNTEAFF
>TRBJ1-1|-|TRBV5-1|-
TGCGCCAGCAGCTTTAAGGACAGCATGAACACTGAAGCTTTCTTT
CASSFKDSMNTEAFF
>TRBJ1-2|once|TRBV20-1|-
TGCAGTGCTAGAGGAATGGTTCAGGGCTACACCTTC
CSARGMVQGYTF